Following are 27 T cell receptor beta chains from one sample sequenced in a study of human T cells and chemical hapten exposure. TCRdb re-called the RACE reads through MiXCR, storing one row per CDR3 protein. The repertoire holds around 71,000 distinct CDR3 sequences, more than 8% seen once, with 3.3% in the top ten. Described time point: patch test 1, 2 weeks after DPC sensitization. Treatment given: therapeutic diphenylcyclopropenone sensitization with weekly scalp DPC. The sample in question was whole blood, obtained in connection with sensitization to the hapten diphenylcyclopropenone (DPC). The source of these receptors is a woman between 35 and 50 years old with alopecia areata. Some clones in this sample may be carry-over from other donors' samples.

This clonotype showed up many times. The chain links TRBV7-9 to TRBJ1-1; D is uncertain. The V gene's germline CDR1 is SEHNR and CDR2 FQNEAQ (reference sequence). Trimming removed 1 base from V and 5 bases from J, with 11 bases in between. CDR3 length equals 14 residues. The CDR3 sequence is CASSLVGWGTEAFF. The DNA for the CDR3 is TGTGCCAGCAGCTTAGTAGGCTGGGGAACTGAAGCTTTCTTT.

This clonotype turned up a few times. One end of the junction fails to match germline, which may point to a read error. The gene calls are TRBV6-5 and TRBJ1-4; the D gene is possibly TRBD1 (6 bases). This CDR3 region has 17 residues. Germline assignment: CDR1 MNHEY and CDR2 SVGAGI. This CDR3 is CASNYPSRGATNEKLFF. In DNA, the CDR3 is TGTGCCAGCAATTACCCATCGAGGGGGGCAACTAATGAAAAACTGTTTTTT.

This clonotype was found many times. The chain carries TRBV29-1 and TRBJ1-1; a possible D gene is TRBD1 (5 bases). Germline V CDR1 and CDR2: SQVTM, ANQGSEA. Trimming stripped 7 bases from V and 5 bases from J, with 17 bases between. This CDR3 comprises 13 residues. The CDR3 bases are TGCAGCGCTAATCCCGGGGACGTAACTGAAGCTTTCTTT. It translates to CSANPGDVTEAFF.

This clonotype was detected only a few times. CDR3 DNA sequence: TGTGCCAGCAGCCCGGGACTCCTGGCTAATGAAAAACTGTTTTTT. Amino acids: CASSPGLLANEKLFF. J is TRBJ1-4 and V is TRBV12-3 or TRBV12-4; possibly TRBD1 for D (5 bases). Trimming removed 6 bases from V and 3 bases from J, with 14 bases in between. CDR3 length equals 15 residues.

This clonotype was counted ten times or more. The chain joins TRBV5-1 to TRBJ1-1; 9 bases are shared with TRBD1. V was clipped by 0 bases and J by 1 base; unmatched bases: 7. Germline values: CDR1 SGHRS, CDR2 YFSETQ. The CDR3 loop spans 17 amino acids. The CDR3, as DNA: TGCGCCAGCAGCTTGGCCCTACAGGGGGCGACGAACACTGAAGCTTTCTTT. Protein: CASSLALQGATNTEAFF.

The rearrangement joins TRBV29-1 to TRBJ2-1; 8 nucleotides match TRBD1. The V gene's germline CDR1 is SQVTM and CDR2 ANQGSEA. Trimming removed 6 bases from V and 2 bases from J; junction bases left unmatched: 6. This CDR3 is built from 14 residues. As DNA, the CDR3 is TGCAGCGTGAGACAGGGGATCGCCTACAATGAGCAGTTCTTC. Translating it yields CSVRQGIAYNEQFF.

This clonotype was observed a few times. The V call is TRBV11-2, the J call TRBJ2-2; D may be TRBD1 or TRBD2 (5 bases each). Germline-derived CDR1 and CDR2 are SGHAT and FQNNGV. Trimming left V 5 bases short and J 6 bases short, with 19 bases between. The CDR3 is 16 residues long. As DNA, the CDR3 is TGTGCCAGCAGCCCACTGAGGGGTTCCCGTGCCGGGGAGCTGTTTTTT. Translation gives CASSPLRGSRAGELFF.

This clonotype was seen more than once but under ten times. V and J are TRBV29-1 and TRBJ1-1, with 8 bases aligning to TRBD1. Germline-derived CDR1 and CDR2 are SQVTM and ANQGSEA. With 8 bases clipped from V and 6 bases from J, the junction kept 11 bases outside the gene matches. CDR3 length: 13 amino acids. The CDR3 DNA reads as TGCAGCTCTGCAGGGGGCGCATCTGCTGAAGCTTTCTTT. The encoded protein is CSSAGGASAEAFF. The full variable domain, completed using reference TRBV29-1 and TRBJ1-1, is SAVISQKPSRDICQRGTSLTIQCQVDSQVTMMFWYRQQPGQSLTLIATANQGSEATYESGFVIDKFPISRPNLTFSTLTVSNMSPEDSSIYLCSSAGGASAEAFFGQGTRLTVV.

There are many counts of this clonotype. An end of the junction does not agree with germline; a read error may underlie this. The rearrangement links TRBV7-2 to TRBJ1-2, with D uncertain. CDR3 length equals 14 residues. Germline loops: CDR1 SGHTA, CDR2 FQGNSA. CDR3 in DNA: TGTGCCAGCACCTTAGGAGCCGAGTACTATGGCTACACCTTC. Translating it yields CASTLGAEYYGYTF.

This clonotype was counted a few times. The chain recombines TRBV20-1 with TRBJ2-1; D is unclear. Germline V gene lookup returns CDR1 DFQATT and CDR2 SNEGSKA (reference sequence). The V end was cut by 6 bases, the J end by 4 bases, with 10 bases between. The CDR3 spans 12 residues. CDR3 nucleotides: TGCAGTGCACCAGACGGTTACAATGAGCAGTTCTTC. It translates to CSAPDGYNEQFF.

Only a few counts were recorded for this clonotype. The chain carries TRBV5-1 and TRBJ1-1, with 7 bases fitting TRBD1. This CDR3 contains 13 residues. CDR1 and CDR2 from the germline V gene are SGHRS and YFSETQ. Unmatched junction bases numbered 2, after V lost 1 base and J lost 5 bases. The CDR3: CASSLTGDTEAFF. The DNA for the CDR3 is TGCGCCAGCAGCTTGACAGGGGATACTGAAGCTTTCTTT.

Concerning this clonotype itself: With a much larger clone just one base away, this may be a read error. This chain links TRBV12-3 or TRBV12-4 with TRBJ1-4, with TRBD1 as a possible D gene (6 bases). The CDR3 runs to 17 residues. In nucleotides, the CDR3 is TGTGCCAGCAGTTTAAGGGGCTGGGGGCGCAGTAATGGAAAACTGTTTTTT. Amino acids: CASSLRGWGRSNGKLFF.

The chain is built from TRBV7-2 and TRBJ1-3; unclear D gene. Per germline, CDR1 SGHTA and CDR2 FQGNSA. The V gene lost 5 bases and the J gene lost 3 bases, with 14 bases spanning the gap. The CDR3 has 15 amino acids. CDR3 sequence reads: CASSTVGRFGNTIYF. CDR3 DNA sequence: TGTGCCAGCAGCACAGTCGGACGTTTTGGAAACACCATATATTTT.

At least ten counts were recorded for this clonotype. The gene calls are TRBV7-9 and TRBJ2-2; no firm D call. The V end lost 9 bases, the J end lost 5 bases, and 10 bases lay between the germline ends. This CDR3 is built from 12 residues. CDR1 and CDR2 from the germline V gene are SEHNR and FQNEAQ (reference sequence). CDR3 DNA: TGTGCCAGGGCTACAGTGACCGGGGAGCTGTTTTTT. This codes for CARATVTGELFF.

The table lists this clonotype with many counts. The V call is TRBV5-1, the J call TRBJ1-1; 12 bases are shared with TRBD1. The CDR3 contains 15 residues. Germline assignment: CDR1 SGHRS and CDR2 YFSETQ. Losses at the gene ends were 9 bases for V and 3 bases for J; bases not matched to a gene: 9. Here the CDR3 reads CAKYRDRGPDTEAFF. CDR3 coding DNA: TGCGCCAAGTACCGGGACAGGGGGCCAGACACTGAAGCTTTCTTT. The full variable domain, in which reference TRBV5-1 and TRBJ1-1 provide the parts outside the CDR3, is KAGVTQTPRYLIKTRGQQVTLSCSPISGHRSVSWYQQTPGQGLQFLFEYFSETQRNKGNFPGRFSGRQFSNSRSEMNVSTLELGDSALYLCAKYRDRGPDTEAFFGQGTRLTVV.

The J gene is TRBJ2-2, the V gene TRBV6-5; D not resolved. The germline V gene has CDR1 MNHEY and CDR2 SVGAGI. V was cut by 6 bases and J by 2 bases, with 10 bases left in between. This CDR3 comprises 14 residues. CDR3 loop: CASRLEINTGELFF. DNA of the CDR3: TGTGCCAGCAGGCTAGAAATCAACACCGGGGAGCTGTTTTTT.

This clonotype was counted at least ten times. This chain uses TRBV20-1 with TRBJ2-7; 9 positions agree with TRBD2. This CDR3 spans 13 amino acids. From germline, CDR1 is DFQATT and CDR2 SNEGSKA (reference sequence). V shed 6 bases, J shed 2 bases, and the junction held 5 bases outside the gene matches. The CDR3: CSAEAGGTYEQYF. The DNA of the CDR3 is TGCAGTGCGGAGGCGGGGGGGACCTACGAGCAGTACTTC.

This clonotype was counted at least ten times. V usage is TRBV18 and J usage is TRBJ1-3; 7 nucleotides match TRBD1. J lost 0 bases, V lost 2 bases, and 4 bases had no gene match. The V gene's germline CDR1 is KGHSH and CDR2 LQKENI. The CDR3 has 16 amino acids. The CDR3 sequence is CASSPEDRNSGNTIYF. CDR3 in DNA: TGTGCCAGCTCACCAGAGGACAGGAACTCTGGAAACACCATATATTTT.

This clonotype was counted many times. V and J are TRBV27 and TRBJ2-7, with D uncertain. CDR3 length: 11 residues. Germline V CDR1 and CDR2: MNHEY, SMNVEV (reference sequence). The ends were cut back, 7 bases at V and 5 bases at J, with 9 bases in the middle. The DNA for the CDR3 is TGTGCCAGCAAGGGTGTCAACGAGCAGTACTTC. This translates into CASKGVNEQYF.

This clonotype was seen repeatedly, ten times or more. The chain is built from TRBV10-3 and TRBJ2-3; perhaps TRBD1 as D (5 bases). Germline CDR1 is ENHRY and CDR2 is SYGVKD. Trimming cost V 3 bases and J 5 bases, with 15 bases left between them. This CDR3 spans 15 amino acids. CDR3 sequence: CAISDTLGLQDTQYF. The CDR3, as DNA: TGTGCCATCAGTGATACCTTGGGGCTTCAAGATACGCAGTATTTT.

This clonotype was counted at least ten times. J is TRBJ2-7 and V is TRBV12-3 or TRBV12-4, with 10 bases fitting TRBD1. The CDR3 has 14 amino acids. J lost 2 bases, V lost 6 bases, and 4 bases had no gene match. CDR3 protein: CASRSGTGAYEQYF. In DNA, the CDR3 is TGTGCCAGCAGATCCGGGACAGGGGCCTACGAGCAGTACTTC.

This chain connects TRBV12-3 or TRBV12-4 to TRBJ2-7; TRBD2 aligns across 9 bases. Germline trimming cut 3 bases from V and 3 bases from J; bases unmatched to any gene: 15. This CDR3 is 18 amino acids long. The CDR3 loop reads CASSFYGVAGVVDYEQYF. Written as DNA, the CDR3 is TGTGCCAGCAGTTTCTACGGGGTAGCGGGGGTTGTGGACTACGAGCAGTACTTC.

The rearrangement links TRBV5-6 to TRBJ1-4; tentative D call: TRBD1 (6 bases). Germline V gives CDR1 SGHDT, CDR2 YYEEEE. CDR3 length: 15 residues. V shed 0 bases and J shed 4 bases, with 10 bases lying between them. The CDR3 here is CASSLGDRSNEKLFF. In nucleotides, the CDR3 is TGTGCCAGCAGCTTGGGTGACAGGAGTAATGAAAAACTGTTTTTT.

The chain uses TRBV20-1 and TRBJ2-1, with 13 bases that match TRBD2. CDR3 length equals 17 residues. The V gene end was trimmed by 2 bases and the J gene end by 4 bases; junction bases not matched to a gene: 8. CDR1 is DFQATT, CDR2 SNEGSKA, per germline (reference sequence). CDR3 DNA: TGCAGTGCTAGATTTCTACTAGCGGGGGGGTATTACAATGAGCAGTTCTTC. This gives the protein CSARFLLAGGYYNEQFF.

In its sample, this clonotype was seen a few times. The V and J genes are TRBV4-3 and TRBJ2-3; TRBD2 aligns across 9 bases. The CDR3 covers 19 residues. Germline V gene data show CDR1 as LGHNA and CDR2 as YSLEER. The V and J ends lost 0 bases and 5 bases, in that order; junction bases with no gene match: 15. CDR3 DNA: TGCGCCAGCAGCCAAGATTACGCTTTGCGGGGGGGCCAGGGAGATACGCAGTATTTT. Protein sequence: CASSQDYALRGGQGDTQYF.

This clonotype was seen at least ten times. The chain couples TRBV28 to TRBJ1-1; TRBD1 matches 11 bases. V lost 5 bases, J lost 6 bases, and 8 bases stayed unmatched. Looked up from germline, CDR1 is MDHEN and CDR2 is SYDVKM. The CDR3 extends over 15 amino acids. CDR3 amino acids: CASSLTGQGASEAFF. The CDR3 DNA is TGTGCCAGCAGTCTAACCGGACAGGGGGCGTCTGAAGCTTTCTTT.

This clonotype was detected ten times or more. This sequence joins TRBV7-9 and TRBJ2-7; D remains ambiguous. In germline, CDR1 is SEHNR, CDR2 FQNEAQ (reference sequence). V lost 5 bases to trimming and J lost 4 bases, with 6 bases between them. The CDR3 totals 11 residues. CDR3 region: CASSHAYEQYF. In DNA form, the CDR3 reads TGTGCCAGCAGCCACGCTTACGAGCAGTACTTC.